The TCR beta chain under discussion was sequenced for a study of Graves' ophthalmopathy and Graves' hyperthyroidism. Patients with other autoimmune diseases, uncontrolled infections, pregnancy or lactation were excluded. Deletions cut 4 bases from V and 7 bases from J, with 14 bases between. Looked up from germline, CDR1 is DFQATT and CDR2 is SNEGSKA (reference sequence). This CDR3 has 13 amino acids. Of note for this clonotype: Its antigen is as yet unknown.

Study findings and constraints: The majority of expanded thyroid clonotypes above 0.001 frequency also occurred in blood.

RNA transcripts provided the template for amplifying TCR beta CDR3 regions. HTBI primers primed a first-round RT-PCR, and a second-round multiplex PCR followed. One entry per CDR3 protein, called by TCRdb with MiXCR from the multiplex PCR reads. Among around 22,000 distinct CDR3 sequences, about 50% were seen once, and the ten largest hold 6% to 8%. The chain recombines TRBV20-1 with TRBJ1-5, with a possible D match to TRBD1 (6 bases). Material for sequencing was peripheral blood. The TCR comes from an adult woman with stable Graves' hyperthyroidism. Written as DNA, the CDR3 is TGCAGTGCTATTACAGGGTCAGGGCAGCCCCAGCATTTT. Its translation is CSAITGSGQPQHF.